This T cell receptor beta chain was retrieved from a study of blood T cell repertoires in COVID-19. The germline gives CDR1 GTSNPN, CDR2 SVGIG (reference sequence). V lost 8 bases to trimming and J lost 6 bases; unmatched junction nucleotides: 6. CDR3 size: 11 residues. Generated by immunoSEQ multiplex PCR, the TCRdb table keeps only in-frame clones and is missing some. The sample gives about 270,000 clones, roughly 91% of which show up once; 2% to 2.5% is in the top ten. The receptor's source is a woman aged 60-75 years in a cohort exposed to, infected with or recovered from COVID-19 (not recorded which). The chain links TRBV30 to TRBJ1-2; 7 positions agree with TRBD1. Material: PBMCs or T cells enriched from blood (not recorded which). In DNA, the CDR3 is TGTGCCGGGATCAGGGGGAATGGCTACACCTTC. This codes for CAGIRGNGYTF.